Each of the 19 T cell receptor beta chains below was sequenced from the same sample in a study of beta chain features in type 1 diabetes. Every bit of the isolated RNA underwent reverse transcription, so sequencing read expressed TCRB transcripts. The method was immunoSEQ multiplex PCR; TCRdb's version includes in-frame clones alone and lacks a portion of them. Here the sample spans 120,000 to 150,000 clones, 48% being singletons. The specimen was Tregs from blood. These receptors were obtained from a man aged 18-30 years in good health.

This rearrangement joins TRBV5-6 to TRBJ1-2; TRBD1 is a possible D gene (5 bases). There are 14 residues in the CDR3. Germline V CDR1 and CDR2: SGHDT, YYEEEE. V was trimmed by 2 bases and J by 6 bases, leaving 14 bases between them. CDR3 sequence: CASSFRVLGNGYTF. For the CDR3, the DNA is TGTGCCAGCAGCTTCAGGGTCTTGGGGAATGGCTACACCTTC.

As concerns this clone: One junction end disagrees with the germline gene, perhaps due to a read error. The V call is TRBV7-7, the J call TRBJ2-5; TRBD2 matches at 9 bases. CDR3 length equals 14 residues. Per the germline V gene, CDR1 is SSHAT and CDR2 is FNYEAQ (reference sequence). The CDR3 nucleotides are TGTGCTAGCAGCTTACGGACTAGCGATGTGACCCAGTACTTC. Encoded protein: CASSLRTSDVTQYF.

The rearrangement links TRBV20-1 to TRBJ1-2; maybe TRBD1 (5 bases). The CDR3 runs 10 residues. Between the trimmed V and J ends, which lost 4 bases and 8 bases, there was a span of 8 bases. Germline CDR1 is DFQATT and CDR2 is SNEGSKA (reference sequence). The CDR3 DNA reads TGCAGTGCTACAGGGCAGGGCTACACCTTC. Translation: CSATGQGYTF.

The DNA for the CDR3 is TGTGCCAGCTCACGATCTTTCGGGGACAACAATCAGCCCCAGCATTTT. Amino acids: CASSRSFGDNNQPQHF. The V call is TRBV18, the J call TRBJ1-5; D might be TRBD1 (6 bases). There are 16 residues in the CDR3. Per germline, CDR1 KGHSH and CDR2 LQKENI. Trimming removed 4 bases from V and 3 bases from J, with 16 bases in between.

The chain links TRBV19 to TRBJ2-7, with 8 bases aligning to TRBD1. The CDR3 spans 16 residues. Trimming cost V 4 bases and J 5 bases; bases outside gene matches: 13. CDR1 is LNHDA and CDR2 is SQIVND in the germline V gene (reference sequence). CDR3: CASSRRQGRGVHEQYF. CDR3 sequence (DNA): TGTGCCAGTAGTAGACGACAGGGGCGGGGAGTGCACGAGCAGTACTTC.

This clone has more than one count but fewer than ten. The V and J genes are TRBV7-9 and TRBJ2-1; D gene unclear. With 4 bases removed from V and 9 bases from J, the gap between germline ends came to 13 bases. This CDR3 has 13 residues. CDR1 SEHNR and CDR2 FQNEAQ come from the germline V gene (reference sequence). The DNA of the CDR3 is TGTGCCAGCAGCTCCATCCCGAGTACTGAGCAGTTCTTC. Its translation is CASSSIPSTEQFF.

For this clone: Other nucleotide sequences in the sample specify the same CDR3. The rearrangement uses TRBV15 and TRBJ2-7, with no clear D. This CDR3 contains 13 residues. Per germline, CDR1 LNHNV and CDR2 YYDKDF (reference sequence). V lost 0 bases and J 7 bases, leaving 10 bases between the germline ends. DNA for the CDR3: TGTGCCACCAGCAGAGATCTGAGCTATGAGCAGTACTTC. As protein: CATSRDLSYEQYF.

V and J are TRBV7-2 and TRBJ2-5, with D unresolved. The CDR3 is made up of 14 amino acids. Germline V lookup: CDR1 SGHTA, CDR2 FQGNSA. The germline V and J ends were trimmed by 2 bases and 3 bases, with 10 bases remaining between them. CDR3 sequence (DNA): TGTGCCAGCAGCTTACTGTGGCAGAAAGAGACCCAGTACTTC. Its translation: CASSLLWQKETQYF.

The chain uses TRBV7-2 and TRBJ1-5; perhaps TRBD1 as D (5 bases). From germline, CDR1 is SGHTA and CDR2 FQGNSA. The V gene lost 5 bases and the J gene lost 5 bases, with 16 bases spanning the gap. The CDR3 loop spans 15 amino acids. CDR3: CASSPSGLRDQPQHF. CDR3 in DNA: TGTGCCAGCAGCCCCTCAGGGTTAAGGGATCAGCCCCAGCATTTT.

This clone is a singleton in its sample. The chain couples TRBV6-1 to TRBJ2-7; possible D gene TRBD1, 6 bases. CDR1 and CDR2 from the germline V gene are MNHNS and SASEGT. This CDR3 is built from 14 residues. Trimming removed 7 bases from V and 0 bases from J, with 13 bases in between. DNA of the CDR3: TGTGCCAGCACCCCGGCCAGGGGCTCCTACGAGCAGTACTTC. Its protein is CASTPARGSYEQYF.

The chain recombines TRBV15 with TRBJ2-5; 9 positions agree with TRBD2. The CDR3 sequence is 16 residues long. J was trimmed by 5 bases and V by 1 base; bases with no gene match: 8. CDR1 and CDR2 (germline): LNHNV, YYDKDF (reference sequence). DNA of the CDR3: TGTGCCACCAGCAGAGGACTAGCGGTGGTTGGGGAGACCCAGTACTTC. This translates into CATSRGLAVVGETQYF.

This clone was found a few times. The chain carries TRBV5-6 and TRBJ1-2; D call uncertain. This CDR3 region has 13 residues. V shed 0 bases and J shed 8 bases, with 11 bases lying between them. Germline values: CDR1 SGHDT, CDR2 YYEEEE. CDR3 in DNA: TGTGCCAGCAGCTTGGGTGACACCCGAGGCTACACCTTC. This sequence encodes CASSLGDTRGYTF.

This sequence joins TRBV11-2 and TRBJ2-7; TRBD2 aligns across 10 bases. V was pared by 6 bases and J by 0 bases, with 8 bases of the junction left unmatched. This CDR3 contains 16 residues. Germline V gene lookup returns CDR1 SGHAT and CDR2 FQNNGV. The CDR3 sequence is CASSVLAGTSSYEQYF. CDR3 bases: TGTGCCAGCAGTGTACTAGCGGGGACGAGCTCCTACGAGCAGTACTTC.

This clone came up a few times. This chain uses TRBV7-9 with TRBJ1-2; D gene unclear. This CDR3 contains 13 residues. V was shortened by 1 base and J by 2 bases, with 5 bases between the two germline ends. Germline lookup yields CDR1 SEHNR and CDR2 FQNEAQ (reference sequence). CDR3 sequence reads: CASSLDSNYGYTF. The CDR3 coding sequence is TGTGCCAGCAGCTTAGACAGCAACTATGGCTACACCTTC.

The rearrangement links TRBV4-2 to TRBJ2-3; TRBD1 is a possible D gene (6 bases). The V and J ends lost 1 base and 0 bases respectively, with 14 bases between them. CDR3 length: 17 amino acids. Germline CDR1 is LGHNA and CDR2 is YNFKEQ. The CDR3 here is CASSQVGRDISTDTQYF. The CDR3 nucleotides are TGTGCCAGCAGCCAAGTCGGCAGGGACATAAGCACAGATACGCAGTATTTT.

To note about this clone: The same CDR3 is also encoded by other DNA sequences in this sample. This rearrangement joins TRBV28 to TRBJ2-7; perhaps TRBD1 as D (6 bases). CDR1 MDHEN and CDR2 SYDVKM come from the germline V gene. V lost 7 bases and J lost 5, with 21 bases in between. This CDR3 region has 15 residues. The CDR3 protein is CASTLGRTGINEQYF. The CDR3 nucleotides are TGTGCCAGCACCCTGGGACGCACAGGGATCAACGAGCAGTACTTC.

The chain is built from TRBV29-1 and TRBJ1-2; D is undetermined. CDR3 size: 13 residues. Germline V gene data show CDR1 as SQVTM and CDR2 as ANQGSEA. V lost 7 bases and J 0 bases, leaving 12 bases between the germline ends. This CDR3 reads CSARTATNYGYTF. CDR3 bases: TGCAGCGCCCGGACTGCTACTAACTATGGCTACACCTTC.

The chain recombines TRBV6-1 with TRBJ1-5; TRBD1 matches 9 bases. CDR1 is MNHNS, CDR2 SASEGT, per germline. This CDR3 region has 14 residues. The J segment lost 5 bases and the V segment lost 6 bases, leaving 5 bases of the junction unmatched. CDR3 coding DNA: TGTGCCAGCAGCGATGGACAGGGGTATCAGCCCCAGCATTTT. It encodes CASSDGQGYQPQHF.

This clone was recorded a few times. The chain employs TRBV25-1 and TRBJ2-3, with 9 nucleotides matching TRBD2. Trimming took 0 bases from V and 6 from J; bases not matched to a gene: 10. Per germline, CDR1 MGHDK and CDR2 SYGVNS. The CDR3 is made up of 17 amino acids. The DNA of the CDR3 is TGTGCCAGCAGTGAATATCCCCAGCGGGGGGCTTGGGATACGCAGTATTTT. As protein: CASSEYPQRGAWDTQYF. Full variable domain (rest looked up from reference TRBV25-1 and TRBJ2-3): EADIYQTPRYLVIGTGKKITLECSQTMGHDKMYWYQQDPGMELHLIHYSYGVNSTEKGDLSSESTVSRIRTEHFPLTLESARPSHTSQYLCASSEYPQRGAWDTQYFGPGTRLTVL.